This T cell receptor beta chain originates from a study of T cell responses to AZD1222 COVID-19 vaccine. The wider study: Pooling was applied to second doses at about 4 or about 12 weeks.

To note about this clone: The antigen is undetermined.

Between the trimmed V and J ends, which lost 0 bases and 10 bases, there was a span of 13 bases. This CDR3 comprises 14 residues. The germline CDR1 and CDR2 sequences are GTSNPN and SVGIG (reference sequence). Study observations and caveats: Repertoires in all cases were sampled only once the peak T cell response had passed. Only a handful of AZD1222 recipients were seropositive at baseline. Receipt of two AZD1222 doses was followed by a rise in Spike-specific TCR breadth and depth.

The data were produced by immunoSEQ multiplex PCR, yet TCRdb's version contains in-frame clones alone and is incomplete. The table includes roughly 110,000 clones, about 80% detected once. This chain joins TRBV30 and TRBJ1-6, with D hard to call. This TCR was recovered from an adult in good health. Material: peripheral blood, obtained on day 0 of AZD1222 vaccination. CDR3: CAWSVKGLKSPLHF. The DNA for the CDR3 is TGTGCCTGGAGTGTAAAGGGTTTAAAGTCACCCCTCCACTTT.